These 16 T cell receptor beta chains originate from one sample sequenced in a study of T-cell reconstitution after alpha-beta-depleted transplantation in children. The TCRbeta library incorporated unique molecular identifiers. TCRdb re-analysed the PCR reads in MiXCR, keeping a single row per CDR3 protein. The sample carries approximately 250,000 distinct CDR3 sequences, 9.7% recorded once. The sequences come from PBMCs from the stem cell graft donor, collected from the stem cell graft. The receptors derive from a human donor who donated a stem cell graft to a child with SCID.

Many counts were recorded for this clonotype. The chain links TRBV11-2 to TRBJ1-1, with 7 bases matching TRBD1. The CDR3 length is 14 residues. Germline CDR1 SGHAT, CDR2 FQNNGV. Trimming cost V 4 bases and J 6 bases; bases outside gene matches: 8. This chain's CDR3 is CASSSLTGDAEAFF. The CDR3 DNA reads TGTGCCAGCAGCTCATTAACAGGGGACGCTGAAGCTTTCTTT. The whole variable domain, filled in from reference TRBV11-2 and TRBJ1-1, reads EAGVAQSPRYKIIEKRQSVAFWCNPISGHATLYWYQQILGQGPKLLIQFQNNGVVDDSQLPKDRFSAERLKGVDSTLKIQPAKLEDSAVYLCASSSLTGDAEAFFGQGTRLTVV.

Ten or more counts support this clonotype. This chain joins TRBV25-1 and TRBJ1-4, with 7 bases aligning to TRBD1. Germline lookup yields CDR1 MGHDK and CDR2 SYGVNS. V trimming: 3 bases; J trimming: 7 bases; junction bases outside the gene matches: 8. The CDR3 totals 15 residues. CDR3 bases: TGTGCCAGCAGTGACCGAACAGGGGCGGGTGAAAAACTGTTTTTT. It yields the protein CASSDRTGAGEKLFF.

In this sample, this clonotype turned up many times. The CDR3 is CASQQSEENQPQHF. The CDR3 region has the DNA TGTGCCAGCCAACAAAGCGAGGAAAATCAGCCCCAGCATTTT. This chain connects TRBV6-5 to TRBJ1-5; D remains ambiguous. In germline, CDR1 is MNHEY, CDR2 SVGAGI. Trimming cost V 8 bases and J 4 bases, with 15 bases left between them. The CDR3 is made up of 14 amino acids.

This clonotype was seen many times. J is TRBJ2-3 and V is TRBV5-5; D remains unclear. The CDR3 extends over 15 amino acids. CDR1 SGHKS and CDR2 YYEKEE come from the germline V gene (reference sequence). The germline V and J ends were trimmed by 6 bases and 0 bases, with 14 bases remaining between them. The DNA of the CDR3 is TGTGCCAGCACTCTCCCCACAACTAGCACAGATACGCAGTATTTT. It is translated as CASTLPTTSTDTQYF.

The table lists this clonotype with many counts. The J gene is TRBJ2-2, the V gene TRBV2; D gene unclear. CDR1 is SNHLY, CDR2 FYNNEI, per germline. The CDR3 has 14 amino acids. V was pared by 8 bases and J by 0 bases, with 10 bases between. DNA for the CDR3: TGTGCCAGCGTTAATACAGCGAACACCGGGGAGCTGTTTTTT. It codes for CASVNTANTGELFF. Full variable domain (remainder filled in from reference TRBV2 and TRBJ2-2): EPEVTQTPSHQVTQMGQEVILRCVPISNHLYFYWYRQILGQKVEFLVSFYNNEISEKSEIFDDQFSVERPDGSNFTLKIRSTKLEDSAMYFCASVNTANTGELFFGEGSRLTVL.

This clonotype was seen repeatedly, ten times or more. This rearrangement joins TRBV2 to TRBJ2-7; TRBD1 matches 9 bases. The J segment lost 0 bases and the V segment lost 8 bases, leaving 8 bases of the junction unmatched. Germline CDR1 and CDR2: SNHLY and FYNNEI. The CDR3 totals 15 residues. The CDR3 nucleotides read TGTGCCAGCCTTTACAGGGGGCCGAGCTCCTACGAGCAGTACTTC. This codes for CASLYRGPSSYEQYF.

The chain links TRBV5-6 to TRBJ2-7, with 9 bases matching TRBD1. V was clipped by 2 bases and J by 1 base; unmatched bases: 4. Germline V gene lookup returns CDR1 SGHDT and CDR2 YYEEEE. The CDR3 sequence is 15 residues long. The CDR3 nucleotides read TGTGCCAGCAGCTTCCGGGACAGGGATTCCTACGAGCAGTACTTC. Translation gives CASSFRDRDSYEQYF.

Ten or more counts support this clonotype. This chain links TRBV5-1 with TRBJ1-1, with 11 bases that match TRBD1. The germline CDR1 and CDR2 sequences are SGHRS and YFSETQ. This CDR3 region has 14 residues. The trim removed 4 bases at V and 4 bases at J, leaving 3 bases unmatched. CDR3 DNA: TGCGCCAGCAGCCGGGACAGGGGGACCACTGAAGCTTTCTTT. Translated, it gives CASSRDRGTTEAFF.

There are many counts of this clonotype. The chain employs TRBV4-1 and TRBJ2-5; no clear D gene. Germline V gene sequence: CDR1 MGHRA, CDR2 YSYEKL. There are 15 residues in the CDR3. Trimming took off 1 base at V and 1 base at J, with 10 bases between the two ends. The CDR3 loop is CASSQGVRVQETQYF. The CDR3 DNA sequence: TGCGCCAGCAGCCAAGGGGTCAGAGTCCAAGAGACCCAGTACTTC.

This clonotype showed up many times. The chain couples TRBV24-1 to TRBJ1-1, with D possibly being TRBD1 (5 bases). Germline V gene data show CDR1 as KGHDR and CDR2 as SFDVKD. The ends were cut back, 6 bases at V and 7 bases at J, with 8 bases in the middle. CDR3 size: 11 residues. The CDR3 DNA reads TGTGCCACCAGTTCGACAGATGAAGCTTTCTTT. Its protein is CATSSTDEAFF.

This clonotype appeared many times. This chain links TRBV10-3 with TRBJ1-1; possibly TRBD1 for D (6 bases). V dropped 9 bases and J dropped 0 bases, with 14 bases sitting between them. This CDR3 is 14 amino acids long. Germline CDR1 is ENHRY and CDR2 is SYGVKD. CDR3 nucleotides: TGTGCCATTGGACAGCGTGGATTGAACACTGAAGCTTTCTTT. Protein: CAIGQRGLNTEAFF.

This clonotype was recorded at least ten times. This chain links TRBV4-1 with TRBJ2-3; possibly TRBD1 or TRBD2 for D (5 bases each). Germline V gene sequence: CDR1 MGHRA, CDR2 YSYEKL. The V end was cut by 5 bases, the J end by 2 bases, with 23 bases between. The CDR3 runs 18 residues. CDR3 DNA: TGCGCCAGCAGCGCCACTCCCACAGGAGCGGCCTACACAGATACGCAGTATTTT. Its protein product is CASSATPTGAAYTDTQYF.

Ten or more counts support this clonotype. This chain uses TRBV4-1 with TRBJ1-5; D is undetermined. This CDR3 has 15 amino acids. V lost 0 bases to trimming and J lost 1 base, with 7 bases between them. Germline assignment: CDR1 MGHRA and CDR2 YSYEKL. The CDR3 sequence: CASSQEFPSNQPQHF. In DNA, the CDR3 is TGCGCCAGCAGCCAAGAGTTCCCGAGCAATCAGCCCCAGCATTTT.

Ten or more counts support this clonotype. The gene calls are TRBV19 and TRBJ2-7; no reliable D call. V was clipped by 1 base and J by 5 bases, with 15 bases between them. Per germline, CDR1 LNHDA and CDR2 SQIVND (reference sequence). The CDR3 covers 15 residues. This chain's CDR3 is CASSIAEASRDEQYF. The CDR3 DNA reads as TGTGCCAGTAGTATAGCGGAAGCCTCTAGGGACGAGCAGTACTTC. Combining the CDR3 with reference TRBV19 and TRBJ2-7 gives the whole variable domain DGGITQSPKYLFRKEGQNVTLSCEQNLNHDAMYWYRQDPGQGLRLIYYSQIVNDFQKGDIAEGYSVSREKKESFPLTVTSAQKNPTAFYLCASSIAEASRDEQYFGPGTRLTVT.

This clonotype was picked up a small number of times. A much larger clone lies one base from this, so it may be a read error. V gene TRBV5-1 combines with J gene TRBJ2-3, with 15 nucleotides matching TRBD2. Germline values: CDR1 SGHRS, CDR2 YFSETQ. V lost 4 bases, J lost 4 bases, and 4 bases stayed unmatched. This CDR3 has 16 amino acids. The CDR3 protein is CASSAGLAGGPDTQYF. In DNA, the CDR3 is TGCGCCAGCAGCGCAGGACTAGCGGGGGGGCCAGATACGCAGTATTTT.

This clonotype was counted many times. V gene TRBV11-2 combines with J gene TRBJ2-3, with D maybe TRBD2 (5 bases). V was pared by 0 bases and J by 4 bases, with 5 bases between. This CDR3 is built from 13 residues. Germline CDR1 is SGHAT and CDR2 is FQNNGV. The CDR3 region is CASSLELADTQYF. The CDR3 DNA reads TGTGCCAGCAGCTTAGAACTAGCAGATACGCAGTATTTT.